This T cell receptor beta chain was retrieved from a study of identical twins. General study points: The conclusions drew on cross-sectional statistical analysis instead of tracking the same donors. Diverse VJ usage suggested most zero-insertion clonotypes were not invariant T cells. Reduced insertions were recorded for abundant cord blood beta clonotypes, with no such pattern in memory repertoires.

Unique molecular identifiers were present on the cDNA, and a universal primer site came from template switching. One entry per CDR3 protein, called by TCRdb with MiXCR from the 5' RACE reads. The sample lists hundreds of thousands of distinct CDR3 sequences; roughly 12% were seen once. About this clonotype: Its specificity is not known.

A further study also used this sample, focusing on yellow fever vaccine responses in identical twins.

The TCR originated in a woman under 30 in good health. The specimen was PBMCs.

In nucleotides, the CDR3 is TGTGCCAGCAGCCCGGGACTTTACCATGAGCAGTTCTTC. The encoded protein is CASSPGLYHEQFF. This rearrangement joins TRBV5-5 to TRBJ2-1; D is possibly TRBD2 (6 bases). Germline CDR1 reads SGHKS; CDR2 reads YYEKEE (reference sequence). The CDR3 spans 13 residues. Trimming left V 4 bases short and J 8 bases short, with 13 bases between.